This TCR beta chain originates from a study of OX40 agonist ivuxolimab in advanced cancers. Study-level information: The group had a mean age of roughly 65 years, ranged from roughly 20 to 79, and was 82.7% male.

The assay was immunoSEQ multiplex PCR, and TCRdb's table has in-frame clones only and misses some. Of 90,000 to 120,000 clones listed, around 93% are singletons. Germline loops: CDR1 MDHEN, CDR2 SYDVKM. After removal of 3 bases from V and 1 base from J, the junction contained 4 bases not matched to a gene. This CDR3 contains 15 residues. The rearrangement uses TRBV28 and TRBJ2-5; TRBD2 matches 8 bases. This specimen consisted of CD4+ or CD8+ T cells sorted from blood, obtained in a trial of the OX40 agonist ivuxolimab. The clonotype originates from an adult with an advanced solid tumor such as melanoma, head and neck, liver or kidney cancer. The CDR3 nucleotides read TGTGCCAGCAGTTTGCTAGCGGGCCCCCAAGAGACCCAGTACTTC. Its protein product is CASSLLAGPQETQYF.